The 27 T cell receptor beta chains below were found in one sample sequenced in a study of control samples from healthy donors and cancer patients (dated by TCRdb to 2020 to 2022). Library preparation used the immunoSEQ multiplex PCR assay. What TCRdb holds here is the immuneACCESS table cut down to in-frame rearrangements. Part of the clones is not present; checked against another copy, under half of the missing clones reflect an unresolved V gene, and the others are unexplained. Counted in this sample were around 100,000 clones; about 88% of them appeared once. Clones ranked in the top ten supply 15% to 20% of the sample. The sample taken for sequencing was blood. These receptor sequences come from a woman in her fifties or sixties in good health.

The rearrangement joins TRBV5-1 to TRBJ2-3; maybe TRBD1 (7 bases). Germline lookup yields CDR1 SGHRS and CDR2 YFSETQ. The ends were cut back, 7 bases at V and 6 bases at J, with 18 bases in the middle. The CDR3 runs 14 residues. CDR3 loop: CASFGGGSLDTQYF. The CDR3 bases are TGCGCCAGCTTTGGAGGGGGCTCCCTCGATACGCAGTATTTT.

The CDR3 bases are TGTGCCAGCTCACCAGGGCTGCGCGGCACCGGGGAGCTGTTTTTT. This gives the protein CASSPGLRGTGELFF. The rearrangement links TRBV18 to TRBJ2-2; D remains ambiguous. Germline values: CDR1 KGHSH, CDR2 LQKENI. The CDR3 consists of 15 residues. Trimming removed 2 bases at V and 4 bases at J, with 11 bases between.

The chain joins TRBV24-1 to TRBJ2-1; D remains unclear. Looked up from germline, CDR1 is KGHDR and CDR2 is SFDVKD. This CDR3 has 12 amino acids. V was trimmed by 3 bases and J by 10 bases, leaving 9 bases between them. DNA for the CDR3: TGTGCCACCAGTGATAACAATAGCGAGCAGTTCTTC. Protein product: CATSDNNSEQFF.

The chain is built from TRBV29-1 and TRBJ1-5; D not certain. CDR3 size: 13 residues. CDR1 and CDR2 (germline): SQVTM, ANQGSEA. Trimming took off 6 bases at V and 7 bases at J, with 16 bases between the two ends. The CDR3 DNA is TGCAGCGTGATGGGAGTCCGAGGGCAGCCCCAGCATTTT. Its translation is CSVMGVRGQPQHF.

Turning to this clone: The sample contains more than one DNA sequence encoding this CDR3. The CDR3 bases are TGTGCCACCAGTGGGCGGGGTAGCACAGATACGCAGTATTTT. Translation: CATSGRGSTDTQYF. The gene calls are TRBV24-1 and TRBJ2-3; a weak D match, TRBD2 (6 bases). The germline gives CDR1 KGHDR, CDR2 SFDVKD. The V end lost 5 bases, the J end lost 0 bases, and 8 bases lay between the germline ends. CDR3 length equals 14 residues.

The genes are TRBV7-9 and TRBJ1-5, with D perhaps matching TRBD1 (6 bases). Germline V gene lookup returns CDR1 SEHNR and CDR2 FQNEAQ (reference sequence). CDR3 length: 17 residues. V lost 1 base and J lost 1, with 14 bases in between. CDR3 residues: CASSLEQGGMSNQPQHF. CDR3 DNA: TGTGCCAGCAGCTTAGAACAGGGAGGGATGAGCAATCAGCCCCAGCATTTT.

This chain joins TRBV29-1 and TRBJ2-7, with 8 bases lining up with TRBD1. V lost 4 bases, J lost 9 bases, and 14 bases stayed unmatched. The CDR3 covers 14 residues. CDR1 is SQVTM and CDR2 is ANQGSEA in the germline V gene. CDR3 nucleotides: TGCAGCGTTGGAGCAGGGACAGGTGACCTTGGGCAGTACTTC. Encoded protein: CSVGAGTGDLGQYF.

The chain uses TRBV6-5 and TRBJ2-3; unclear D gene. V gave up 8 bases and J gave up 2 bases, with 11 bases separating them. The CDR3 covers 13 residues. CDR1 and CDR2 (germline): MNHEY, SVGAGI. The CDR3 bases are TGTGCCAGCCTTCGGTTATACACAGATACGCAGTATTTT. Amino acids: CASLRLYTDTQYF.

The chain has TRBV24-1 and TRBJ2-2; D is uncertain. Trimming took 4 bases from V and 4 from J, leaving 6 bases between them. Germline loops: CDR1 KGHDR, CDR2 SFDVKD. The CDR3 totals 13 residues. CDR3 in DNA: TGTGCCACCAGTGACACCCGCACCGGGGAGCTGTTTTTT. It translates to CATSDTRTGELFF.

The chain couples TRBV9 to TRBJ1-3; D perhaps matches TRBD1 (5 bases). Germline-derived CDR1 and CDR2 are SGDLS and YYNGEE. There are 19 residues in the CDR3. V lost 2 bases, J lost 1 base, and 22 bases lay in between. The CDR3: CASSVRQAGGGRSGNTIYF. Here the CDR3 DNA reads TGTGCCAGCAGCGTCCGTCAGGCCGGGGGGGGTCGGTCTGGAAACACCATATATTTT.

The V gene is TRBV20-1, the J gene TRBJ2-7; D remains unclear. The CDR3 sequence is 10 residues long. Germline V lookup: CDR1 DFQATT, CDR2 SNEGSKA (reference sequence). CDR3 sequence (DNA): TGCAGTGCTGGAGAATACGAGCAGTACGTC. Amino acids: CSAGEYEQYV.

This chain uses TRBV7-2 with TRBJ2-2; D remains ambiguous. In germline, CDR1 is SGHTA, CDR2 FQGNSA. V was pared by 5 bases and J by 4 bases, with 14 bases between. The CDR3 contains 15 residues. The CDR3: CASSRRTPGTGELFF. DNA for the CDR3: TGTGCCAGCAGCCGGCGGACCCCGGGCACCGGGGAGCTGTTTTTT.

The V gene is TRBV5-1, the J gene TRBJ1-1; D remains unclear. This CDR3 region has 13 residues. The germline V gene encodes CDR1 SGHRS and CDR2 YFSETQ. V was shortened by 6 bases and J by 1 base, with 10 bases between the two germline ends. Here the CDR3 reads CASTDYTNTEAFF. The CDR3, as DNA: TGCGCCAGCACCGATTACACGAACACTGAAGCTTTCTTT.

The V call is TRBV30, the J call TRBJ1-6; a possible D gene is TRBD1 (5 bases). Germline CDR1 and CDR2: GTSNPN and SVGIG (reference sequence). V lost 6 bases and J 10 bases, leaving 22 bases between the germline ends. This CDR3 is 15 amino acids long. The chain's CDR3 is CACTPGRSRRSPLHF. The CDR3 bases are TGTGCCTGCACTCCAGGGCGGTCAAGGAGGTCACCCCTCCACTTT.

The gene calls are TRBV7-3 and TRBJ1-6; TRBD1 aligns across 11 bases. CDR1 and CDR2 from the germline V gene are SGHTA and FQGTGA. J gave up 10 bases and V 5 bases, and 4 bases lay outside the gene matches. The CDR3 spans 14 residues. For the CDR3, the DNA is TGTGCCAGCAGCCCGGGACAGGGGGTCTCACCCCTCCACTTT. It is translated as CASSPGQGVSPLHF.

The CDR3 region is CASSRDGNIQYF. Here the CDR3 DNA reads TGTGCCAGCAGCCGGGATGGAAACATTCAGTACTTC. The V and J genes are TRBV9 and TRBJ2-4; perhaps TRBD2 as D (5 bases). Trimming left V 4 bases short and J 6 bases short, with 8 bases between. The CDR3 runs to 12 residues. CDR1 and CDR2 (germline): SGDLS, YYNGEE.

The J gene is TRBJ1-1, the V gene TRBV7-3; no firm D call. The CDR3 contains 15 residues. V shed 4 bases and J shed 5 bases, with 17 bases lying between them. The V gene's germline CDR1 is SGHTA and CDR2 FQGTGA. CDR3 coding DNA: TGTGCCAGCAGCTCCATCAAGAGGGAGGAGACTGAAGCTTTCTTT. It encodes CASSSIKREETEAFF.

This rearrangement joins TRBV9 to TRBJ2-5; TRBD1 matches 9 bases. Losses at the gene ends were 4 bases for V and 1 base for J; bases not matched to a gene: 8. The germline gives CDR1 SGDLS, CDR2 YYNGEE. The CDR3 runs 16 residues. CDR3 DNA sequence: TGTGCCAGCAGCCTGAGGGGGGACAGGGTCCAAGAGACCCAGTACTTC. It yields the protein CASSLRGDRVQETQYF.

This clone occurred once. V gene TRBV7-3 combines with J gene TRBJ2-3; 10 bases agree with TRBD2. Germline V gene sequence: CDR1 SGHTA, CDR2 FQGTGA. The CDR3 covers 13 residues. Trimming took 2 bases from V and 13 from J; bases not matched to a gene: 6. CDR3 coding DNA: TGTGCCAGCAGCTTACTAGCGGGGGCCCGGAAGTATTTT. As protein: CASSLLAGARKYF.

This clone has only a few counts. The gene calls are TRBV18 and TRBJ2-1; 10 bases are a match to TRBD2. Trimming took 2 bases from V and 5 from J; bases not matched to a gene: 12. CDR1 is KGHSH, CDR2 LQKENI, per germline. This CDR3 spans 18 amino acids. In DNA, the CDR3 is TGTGCCAGCTCACCAAGGCCCCCTAGCGGGAGTGGGCACAATGAGCAGTTCTTC. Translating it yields CASSPRPPSGSGHNEQFF.

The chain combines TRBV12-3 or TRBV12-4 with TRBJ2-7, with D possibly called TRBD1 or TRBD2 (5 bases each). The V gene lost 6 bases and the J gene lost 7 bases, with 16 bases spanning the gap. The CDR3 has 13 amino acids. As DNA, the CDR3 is TGTGCCAGCAGGGGGGATCCCGTGGGAGAGCAGTACGTC. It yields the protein CASRGDPVGEQYV.

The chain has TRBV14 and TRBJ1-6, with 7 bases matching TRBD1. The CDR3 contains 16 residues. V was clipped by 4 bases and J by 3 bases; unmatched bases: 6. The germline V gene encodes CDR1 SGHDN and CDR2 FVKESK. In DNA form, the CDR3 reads TGTGCCAGCAGCCCTAACAGGGGCTTCTATAATTCACCCCTCCACTTT. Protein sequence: CASSPNRGFYNSPLHF.

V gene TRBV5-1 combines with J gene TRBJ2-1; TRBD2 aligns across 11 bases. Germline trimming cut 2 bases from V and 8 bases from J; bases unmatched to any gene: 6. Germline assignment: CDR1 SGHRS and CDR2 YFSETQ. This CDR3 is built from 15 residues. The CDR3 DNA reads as TGCGCCAGCAGCTTTTTAGCGGGGGGGTCGGATGAGCAGTTCTTC. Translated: CASSFLAGGSDEQFF.

CDR3 sequence reads: CAWSGGDRELQETQYF. The DNA of the CDR3 is TGTGCCTGGAGCGGTGGAGACAGGGAGTTGCAAGAGACCCAGTACTTC. This chain links TRBV30 with TRBJ2-5, with TRBD1 identical over 7 bases. The V gene's germline CDR1 is GTSNPN and CDR2 SVGIG (reference sequence). This CDR3 contains 16 residues. Germline trimming cut 3 bases from V and 2 bases from J; bases unmatched to any gene: 12. Looking up the rest from reference TRBV30 and TRBJ2-5 gives the full variable domain: SQTIHQWPATLVQPVGSPLSLECTVEGTSNPNLYWYRQAAGRGLQLLFYSVGIGQISSEVPQNLSASRPQDRQFILSSKKLLLSDSGFYLCAWSGGDRELQETQYFGPGTRLLVL.

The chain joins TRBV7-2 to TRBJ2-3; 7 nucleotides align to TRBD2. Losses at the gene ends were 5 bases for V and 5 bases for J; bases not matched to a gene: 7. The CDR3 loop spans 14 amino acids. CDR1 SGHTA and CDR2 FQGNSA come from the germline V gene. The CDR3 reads CASSPRLARDTQYF. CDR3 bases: TGTGCCAGCAGCCCCAGACTAGCTCGAGATACGCAGTATTTT.

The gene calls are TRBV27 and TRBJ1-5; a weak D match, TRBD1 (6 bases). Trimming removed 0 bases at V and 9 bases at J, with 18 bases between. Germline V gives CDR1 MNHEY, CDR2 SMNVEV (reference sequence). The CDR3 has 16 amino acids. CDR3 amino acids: CASSLSPLTGARPQHF. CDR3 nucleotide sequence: TGTGCCAGCAGTTTATCACCGTTGACAGGCGCAAGGCCCCAGCATTTT.

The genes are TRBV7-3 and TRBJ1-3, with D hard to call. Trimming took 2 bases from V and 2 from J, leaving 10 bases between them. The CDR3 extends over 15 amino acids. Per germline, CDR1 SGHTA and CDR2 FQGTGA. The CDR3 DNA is TGTGCCAGCAGCTTAGCCCACGCAACTGGAAACACCATATATTTT. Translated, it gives CASSLAHATGNTIYF.